The T cell receptor (beta chain) under discussion was sequenced for a study of T cell changes during pregnancy in multiple sclerosis. Germline CDR1 is SGHRS and CDR2 is YFSETQ. The CDR3 sequence is 14 residues long. Trimming took off 0 bases at V and 9 bases at J, with 12 bases between the two ends. The repertoire was sequenced with immunoSEQ multiplex PCR; TCRdb's copy has only in-frame clones and lacks some. The sample carries approximately 68,000 clones, more than 85% recorded once. Sequences were derived from peripheral blood, sampled in the second trimester of pregnancy. The chain combines TRBV5-1 with TRBJ1-4; D remains ambiguous. This TCR came from a female donor with multiple sclerosis, enrolled in a pregnancy study. CDR3 in DNA: TGCGCCAGCAGCTTGGCACGAGCCTCGCAAAAACTGTTTTTT. It specifies CASSLARASQKLFF.